This is a list of T cell receptor beta chains from one sample in a study of identical twins. TCRdb reprocessed the 5' RACE reads with MiXCR, giving one entry per CDR3 protein. The sample lists roughly 1,500,000 distinct CDR3 sequences, less than 40% seen once, with about 0.27% in the top ten. Material: cord blood. The origin of the receptors is a newborn girl in good health. CDR3s include the opening cysteine and the closing phenylalanine or tryptophan. The D gene is left open where the match is weak. The size field is filled for only some rows; it gives once, few, many or a size class.

abundance	d_gene	j_gene	v_gene	CDR3nt	CDR3aa
NA	NA	TRBJ1-2	TRBV6-2/TRBV6-3	TGTGCCAGCAGTTACGGCCCGCTTGGCTACACCTTC	CASSYGPLGYTF
few	TRBD2	TRBJ2-1	TRBV12-3/TRBV12-4	TGTGCCAGCAGTTTACCCCCAGGCGGGAGGGCCCTGGGCTCCTACAATGAGCAGTTCTTC	CASSLPPGGRALGSYNEQFF
few	TRBD2	TRBJ2-3	TRBV7-2	TGTGCCAGCAGCTTAGGTCTCGGGGCTAGCGGGATCCGCTGGGATACGCAGTATTTT	CASSLGLGASGIRWDTQYF
NA	NA	TRBJ2-5	TRBV12-3/TRBV12-4	TGTGCCAGCAGCTCTCAACCGGGAGTCCAAGAGACCCAGTACTTC	CASSSQPGVQETQYF
NA	NA	TRBJ1-2	TRBV20-1	TGCAGTGCGACAGACAGCCCCTATGGCTACACCTTC	CSATDSPYGYTF
NA	TRBD2	TRBJ2-1	TRBV20-1	TGCAGTGCTAGAACCGGGACTAACTCCTACAATGAGCAGTTCTTC	CSARTGTNSYNEQFF
NA	TRBD2	TRBJ2-1	TRBV18	TGTGCCAGCTCACCACGGGAGGGCCAAGAGACCCAGTTCTTC	CASSPREGQETQFF
NA	NA	TRBJ2-2	TRBV2	TGTGCCAGCAGGGCCGACCCGGGATATACCGGGGAGCTGTTTTTT	CASRADPGYTGELFF
NA	TRBD2	TRBJ2-1	TRBV28	TGTGCCAGCACCTCCATCCGGCTAGCGGGAGGGCTCAGGGATGAGCAGTTCTTC	CASTSIRLAGGLRDEQFF
few	NA	TRBJ2-7	TRBV4-2	TGTGCCAGCAGCCAAGTCCGAGATAGGGGGGAGCAGTACTTC	CASSQVRDRGEQYF
few	NA	TRBJ2-1	TRBV7-9	TGTGCCAGCAGCTTCTTCTGGTGGGGGCCTTCCTACAATGAGCAGTTCTTC	CASSFFWWGPSYNEQFF
NA	TRBD1	TRBJ1-1	TRBV29-1	TGCAGCGTTGAAGGGTACCAGGGGGCCACTGAAGCTTTCTTT	CSVEGYQGATEAFF
once	NA	TRBJ2-2	TRBV20-1	TGCAGTGCCATAGCGCCCCGGGGCACCGGGGAGCTGTTTTTT	CSAIAPRGTGELFF
few	TRBD2	TRBJ2-7	TRBV5-1	TGCGCCAGCAGCTTGACAGCGGGGATCTCCTACGAGCAGTACTTC	CASSLTAGISYEQYF
NA	TRBD2	TRBJ2-3	TRBV20-1	TGCAGTGTTACTAGCGGGGGGGCCGGAGATACGCAGTATTTT	CSVTSGGAGDTQYF
NA	NA	TRBJ1-2	TRBV5-1	TGCGCCAGCAGCCTGGGCTTGGGGGCAGGGAATGGCTACACCTTC	CASSLGLGAGNGYTF
few	NA	TRBJ1-1	TRBV11-2	TGTGCCAGCAGCTTAATCAGAAAGGGCGTTTACACTGAAGCTTTCTTT	CASSLIRKGVYTEAFF
NA	NA	TRBJ1-1	TRBV20-1	TGCAGTGCTAGAGATTTTAAAGGGGAAACTGAAGCTTTCTTT	CSARDFKGETEAFF
NA	NA	TRBJ2-6	TRBV6-5	TGTGCCAGCAGTTACTCTCTCGGCTCTGGGGCCAACGTCCTGACTTTC	CASSYSLGSGANVLTF
NA	NA	TRBJ2-5	TRBV11-2	TGTGCCAGCAGCTTAATTCTAGCTAGGACCCAAGAGACCCAGTACTTC	CASSLILARTQETQYF
NA	NA	TRBJ2-1	TRBV7-9	TGTGCCAGCAGCTTAGCCCAATTAGGGAATGAGCAGTTCTTC	CASSLAQLGNEQFF
NA	TRBD2	TRBJ2-7	TRBV20-1	TGCAGTGCTGAACGCTCTAGCGGGTACTACGAGCAGTACTTC	CSAERSSGYYEQYF
NA	NA	TRBJ2-5	TRBV3-1	TGTGCCAGCAGCCAAGCACTCCTCTACAATGAGCAGTACTTC	CASSQALLYNEQYF
NA	NA	TRBJ1-5	TRBV20-1	TGCAGTGGGGTGCAGGGAAATCAGCCCCAGCATTTT	CSGVQGNQPQHF
NA	TRBD2	TRBJ2-1	TRBV28	TGTGCCAGCAGTCCTCAACTAGCGGGGGGCAATGAGCAGTTCTTC	CASSPQLAGGNEQFF
many	NA	TRBJ2-5	TRBV6-7	TGTGCCAGCAGTTGGTGGGAAGAGACCCAGTACTTC	CASSWWEETQYF
NA	TRBD1	TRBJ2-1	TRBV24-1	TGTGCCACCAGTGATTCTGGACAGGGCGGGTATATGCTTGAGCAGTTCTTC	CATSDSGQGGYMLEQFF
few	NA	TRBJ1-4	TRBV20-1	TGCAGTGCGAAAGAGGTTCCAGGTCGGATCCTTGCAACTAATGAAAAACTGTTTTTT	CSAKEVPGRILATNEKLFF
NA	NA	TRBJ1-1	TRBV20-1	TGCAGTGCTAGCCAAGTCGGGGCTTTCTTT	CSASQVGAFF
few	NA	TRBJ2-1	TRBV7-7	TGTGCCAGCAGCCGGGACTGGAAGAATGAGCAGTTCTTC	CASSRDWKNEQFF
NA	NA	TRBJ2-7	TRBV9	TGTGCCAGCAGCGTACGGGCTTTCACCTACGAGCAGTACTTC	CASSVRAFTYEQYF